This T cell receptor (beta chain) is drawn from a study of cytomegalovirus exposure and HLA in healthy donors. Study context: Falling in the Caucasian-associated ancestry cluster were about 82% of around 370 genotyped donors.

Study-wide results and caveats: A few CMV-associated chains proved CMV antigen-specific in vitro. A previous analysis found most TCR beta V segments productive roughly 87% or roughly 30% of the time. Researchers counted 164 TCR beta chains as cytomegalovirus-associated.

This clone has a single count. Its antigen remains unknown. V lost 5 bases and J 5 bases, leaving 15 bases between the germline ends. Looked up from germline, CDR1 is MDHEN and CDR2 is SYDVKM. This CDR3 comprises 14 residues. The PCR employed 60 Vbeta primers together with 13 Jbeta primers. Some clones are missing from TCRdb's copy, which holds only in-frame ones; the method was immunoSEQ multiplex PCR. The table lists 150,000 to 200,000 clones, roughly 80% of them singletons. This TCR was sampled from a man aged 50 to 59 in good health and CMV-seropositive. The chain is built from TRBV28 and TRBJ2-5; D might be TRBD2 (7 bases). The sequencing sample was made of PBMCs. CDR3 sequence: CASSGGGRVETQYF. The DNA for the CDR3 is TGTGCCAGCAGTGGGGGGGGCCGGGTCGAGACCCAGTACTTC.